Described below is a single T cell receptor (beta chain) sequence and its context. The target antigen is unknown. These data are taken from a study of vaccination effects on CD4 cells after COVID-19. The method was immunoSEQ multiplex PCR; TCRdb's version includes in-frame clones alone and lacks a portion of them. Here the sample spans around 29,000 clones, 55% to 75% being singletons. With the ViraFEST assay, the study expanded antigen-specific CD4+ T cells using viral peptide pools, then sequenced them. Following culture for roughly 10 days, CD4+ T cells were isolated. Each participant was given two doses of one vaccine (BNT162b2 or mRNA-1273). Vaccine recipients had no previous SARS-CoV-2 infection; their nucleocapsid antibodies were negative. Cultivation was performed at more than 1.5 million PBMC per well with roughly 10 IU/ml IL-2 and roughly 9.3 ug/ml peptides added. Each culture had half its medium swapped for IL-2 medium on days 3 and 7.

The sequence came from a human donor who received a COVID-19 vaccine. The sample consisted of CD4+ T cells from PBMCs cultured with HCoV-NL63 spike peptides, taken after COVID-19 vaccination.

CDR3 DNA: TGCGCCAGCCGTGCCGGGGGCACAGATACGCAGTATTTT. Amino acid sequence: CASRAGGTDTQYF. The rearrangement joins TRBV5-1 to TRBJ2-3; weak D call: TRBD2 (5 bases). Germline CDR1 and CDR2: SGHRS and YFSETQ. V was cut by 7 bases and J by 1 base, with 10 bases left in between. The CDR3 covers 13 residues.